This TCR beta chain was found in a study of blood T cells in healthy people across ages. General observations from the study: The study could not conclusively compare naive and antigen-experienced cells, given its unsorted PBMCs.

This CDR3 spans 18 amino acids. V lost 4 bases and J lost 7; bases outside the gene matches: 17. Germline V lookup: CDR1 SGHRS, CDR2 YFSETQ. Notes on this clonotype: The target antigen is unknown.

Healthy Caucasian individuals from Russia aged roughly 6 to 100 served as donors. With a J-beta primer mix and a sample-barcoded 5' primer, a second PCR ran about 6 to 11 cycles. Via MiXCR, TCRdb re-called the 5' RACE reads, giving one row per CDR3 protein. The sample contains around 1.5 million distinct CDR3 sequences, 59% of which appear only once. Sequenced material: blood. The origin of this receptor is a man in his late teens or twenties in good health. The rearrangement uses TRBV5-1 and TRBJ1-4; TRBD1 aligns across 9 bases. Here the CDR3 DNA reads TGCGCCAGCAGCCCACCGGGACAGGGTTCCCTCGTACGTGAAAAACTGTTTTTT. Translation: CASSPPGQGSLVREKLFF.